This T cell receptor (beta chain) is from a study of OX40 agonist ivuxolimab in advanced cancers. For the study at large: The dose-escalation cohort had hepatocellular carcinoma, melanoma, renal cell or head and neck cancer. Of the participants, around 39% had some prior anti-PD-1, anti-PD-L1 or anti-CTLA-4 therapy, which was allowed. Two cutaneous melanoma patients and one hepatocellular carcinoma patient, three in all, had partial responses.

Per germline, CDR1 SGHRS and CDR2 YFSETQ. V dropped 4 bases and J dropped 2; count of bases not matched to a gene: 4. The CDR3 consists of 15 residues. Sequencing used immunoSEQ multiplex PCR; TCRdb keeps in-frame clones, though not all of them. The data show under 70,000 clones, 86% seen once. The investigators sampled blood at baseline, at cycle 4 day 1, and at cycle 7 day 1. The sequencing used CD4+ or CD8+ T cells sorted from blood, collected in a trial of the OX40 agonist ivuxolimab. V and J are TRBV5-1 and TRBJ2-7; 12 bases agree with TRBD2. The clonotype was recovered from an adult with an advanced solid tumor such as melanoma, head and neck, liver or kidney cancer. In DNA form, the CDR3 reads TGCGCCAGCAGCGACACTAGCGGGAGGCCCTACGAGCAGTACTTC. Translation gives CASSDTSGRPYEQYF.